Listed below are T cell receptor beta chains from one sample, sequenced in a study of control samples from healthy donors and cancer patients. Some clones are missing from TCRdb's copy, which holds only in-frame ones; the method was immunoSEQ multiplex PCR. The sample has roughly 90,000 clones, approximately 78% seen once; the top ten hold roughly 9.8%. Sequencing was done on a sample of blood. The receptors derive from a woman in her fifties or sixties in good health. The CDR3 runs from the conserved cysteine through the conserved F or W. D genes are given only for firm matches. Not every row has a clone size; where given, it reads once, few, many or a size class.

clone_size j_call v_call cdr3_length d_call cdr3_nt cdr3_aa
- TRBJ2-6 TRBV5-5 18 TRBD1 TGTGCCAGCAGCCCCTGGACAGGGGAGGCCTCTTGGGCCAACGTCCTGACTTTC CASSPWTGEASWANVLTF
- TRBJ1-2 TRBV2 14 - TGTGCCAGCAGTGAAGACGGCAGGGATTACGGCTACACCTTC CASSEDGRDYGYTF
- TRBJ2-1 TRBV15 16 TRBD1 TGTGCCACCAGCAGAGCGAGACAGGGCTCCTACAATGAGCAGTTCTTC CATSRARQGSYNEQFF
- TRBJ2-5 TRBV6-1 16 - TGTGCCAGCAGCGAAAACCCGGGACTCTCGGCGGAGACCCAGTACTTC CASSENPGLSAETQYF
few TRBJ2-3 TRBV24-1 16 - TGTGCCACCAGTTCTAACGTTGGGGCTAGCACAGATACGCAGTATTTT CATSSNVGASTDTQYF
once TRBJ2-7 TRBV23-1 17 TRBD1 TGCGCCAGCAGTCAATCCCGGACAGACAGGGCCCCCTACGAGCAGTACTTC CASSQSRTDRAPYEQYF
- TRBJ2-3 TRBV15 16 - TGTGCCACCAGCAGCCGCGGGACCTTCAGCACAGATACGCAGTATTTT CATSSRGTFSTDTQYF
- TRBJ2-7 TRBV4-1 16 TRBD2 TGCGCCAGCAGCCAAGAAATTAGCGGGAGCCCCTACGAGCAGTACTTC CASSQEISGSPYEQYF
- TRBJ2-2 TRBV29-1 14 TRBD1 TGCAGCGTAGAACGGACAGGGGTAACCGGGGAGCTGTTTTTT CSVERTGVTGELFF
- TRBJ1-2 TRBV6-5 15 - TGTGCCAGCAGTTACTGGACAGATTCCAACTATGGCTACACCTTC CASSYWTDSNYGYTF
- TRBJ1-1 TRBV18 13 - TGTGCCAGCTCACCGCAGGGAAACACTGAAGCTTTCTTT CASSPQGNTEAFF
- TRBJ2-1 TRBV28 18 TRBD1 TGTGCCAGCAGTTTATTGAACAGGGGCCTATCTTCCTACAATGAGCAGTTCTTC CASSLLNRGLSSYNEQFF
- TRBJ1-2 TRBV11-2 13 - TGTGCCAGCAGCTTAGAACAACCCTATGGCTACACCTTC CASSLEQPYGYTF
- TRBJ1-3 TRBV10-1 13 - TGCGCCAGCAGTGAGTCGATTGGAAACACCATATATTTT CASSESIGNTIYF
- TRBJ2-1 TRBV29-1 15 TRBD2 TGCAGCGCCCGGCAGCTAGCGGACTCCTACAATGAGCAGTTCTTC CSARQLADSYNEQFF
- TRBJ2-4 TRBV29-1 15 - TGCAGCCTCGTAGTCAGACAGCAGGCCAAAAACATTCAGTACTTC CSLVVRQQAKNIQYF
few TRBJ1-5 TRBV19 15 TRBD1 TGTGCCAGTAGCCCGGGACAGGGGGCCAATCAGCCCCAGCATTTT CASSPGQGANQPQHF
- TRBJ1-1 TRBV19 14 - TGTGCCAGTAGTGAGCTCCAGGGTTACACTGAAGCTTTCTTT CASSELQGYTEAFF
once TRBJ2-7 TRBV6-5 15 - TGTGCCAGCAGTCCTCAAGCAGGTAGCTCCTACGAGCAGTACTTC CASSPQAGSSYEQYF
- TRBJ2-1 TRBV9 16 - TGTGCCAGCAGCGTAGGGCAGTCGAGCTCCTACAATGAGCAGTTCTTC CASSVGQSSSYNEQFF
once TRBJ2-5 TRBV28 13 - TGTGCCAGCAACACCTACTCCCAAGAGACCCAGTACTTC CASNTYSQETQYF
- TRBJ1-1 TRBV2 13 - TGCGCCAGCAGCGCAGGGGCGCGGACTGAAGCTTTCTTT CASSAGARTEAFF
- TRBJ2-6 TRBV23-1 16 - TGCGCCAGCAGTCAGAGAGGGGGGGACGGGGCCAACGTCCTGACTTTC CASSQRGGDGANVLTF
once TRBJ1-5 TRBV19 13 - TGTGCCAGTAGTATCAGGGCACAACAGCCCCAGCATTTT CASSIRAQQPQHF
- TRBJ1-5 TRBV7-2 16 - TGTGCCAGCAGCCCCTCCGGGGTGGGTAGCAATCAGCCCCAGCATTTT CASSPSGVGSNQPQHF
- TRBJ2-3 TRBV3-1/TRBV3-2 16 TRBD2 TGTGCCAGCAGCCAGGCCCCCGGCGGGAGGGCAGATACGCAGTATTTT CASSQAPGGRADTQYF
few TRBJ2-3 TRBV3-1/TRBV3-2 16 TRBD2 TGTGCCAGCAGCCTAAGGACTAGCGGGGGAATAGATACGCAGTATTTT CASSLRTSGGIDTQYF
- TRBJ2-7 TRBV25-1 14 - TGTGCCAGCAGTGAAGGGGGGTGGCGGGGCGAGCAGTACTTC CASSEGGWRGEQYF
- TRBJ1-5 TRBV6-1 14 - TGTGCCAGCAGTGAATGGGGGGGCAATCAGCCCCAGCATTTT CASSEWGGNQPQHF
- TRBJ1-1 TRBV5-5 14 - TGTGCCAGCAGCCCGTGGGACACCCCATCTGAAGCTTTCTTT CASSPWDTPSEAFF
- TRBJ2-5 TRBV19 13 TRBD1 TGTGCCAGTAGTTCAGGGGGCCTAGAGACCCAGTACTTC CASSSGGLETQYF
- TRBJ1-6 TRBV19 14 - TGTGCCAGTAGAGAACAGGGTCTTAATTCACCCCTCCACTTT CASREQGLNSPLHF
- TRBJ2-7 TRBV12-5 11 - TGTGCTAGTGGTTTGGCGCTAGAGCAGTACTTC CASGLALEQYF
- TRBJ1-2 TRBV2 14 TRBD1 TGTGCCAGCAGTGCCGGACAGGGAGTCTATGGCTACACCTTC CASSAGQGVYGYTF
once TRBJ1-5 TRBV6-5 15 - TGTGCCAGCAGCAAGCAGGGAAGGAGCAATCAGCCCCAGCATTTT CASSKQGRSNQPQHF
- TRBJ2-7 TRBV6-2/TRBV6-3 14 - TGTGCCAGCAGTTACTCCACCGTCTCCTACGAGCAGTACTTC CASSYSTVSYEQYF
- TRBJ1-2 TRBV5-6 14 TRBD1 TGTGCCAGCAGCTTGGAAGGGGGCGCCTATGGCTACACCTTC CASSLEGGAYGYTF
- TRBJ2-7 TRBV7-6 15 TRBD2 TGTGCCAGCAGCGCTGGGACTAGCGGGACCTACGAGCAGTACTTC CASSAGTSGTYEQYF
- TRBJ1-1 TRBV6-5 15 - TGTGCCAGCAGTTATCAGGGGAGCCCGAACACTGAAGCTTTCTTT CASSYQGSPNTEAFF
many TRBJ2-2 TRBV5-5 11 TRBD1 TGTGCCGGACAGGATCGGTTTGTGCTGTTTTTT CAGQDRFVLFF
- TRBJ1-4 TRBV6-2/TRBV6-3 14 - TGTGCCAGCAGTTACTCGGAGAGGGGTGAAAAACTGTTTTTT CASSYSERGEKLFF
once TRBJ1-1 TRBV18 13 TRBD1 TGTGCCAGCTCACGATTGGACAGGGAGCAAGCTTTCTTT CASSRLDREQAFF
few TRBJ2-5 TRBV12-5 14 TRBD2 TGTGCTAGTGGTATAGCGGGGGGCAGGGAGACCCAGTACTTC CASGIAGGRETQYF
- TRBJ2-3 TRBV6-5 14 TRBD2 TGTGCCAGCAGAGCTGCGGGAGGGATAGATACGCAGTATTTT CASRAAGGIDTQYF
- TRBJ2-5 TRBV7-2 16 TRBD1 TGTGCCAGCAGCTTAGCGGGGACAGGGGTCGTGGAGACCCAGTACTTC CASSLAGTGVVETQYF
- TRBJ1-6 TRBV19 14 TRBD1 TGTGCCAGTAGTATTCCAGGGGGGGGTTCACCCCTCCACTTT CASSIPGGGSPLHF
- TRBJ2-3 TRBV19 18 - TGTGCCAGTAGTATAAGGGCCAGACTTCAAGTTAGCACAGATACGCAGTATTTT CASSIRARLQVSTDTQYF
- TRBJ2-5 TRBV4-2 17 TRBD2 TGTGCCAGCAGCCAAGAAGGCGGAGCGGGGCTCCAAGAGACCCAGTACTTC CASSQEGGAGLQETQYF
- TRBJ1-4 TRBV28 16 - TGTGCCAGCAGTCCCCACCCGGGGGGAGGCGGAGAAAAACTGTTTTTT CASSPHPGGGGEKLFF
once TRBJ1-5 TRBV2 15 - TGTGCCAGCAGCGGACAAGGAATATTTAATCAGCCCCAGCATTTT CASSGQGIFNQPQHF
- TRBJ1-3 TRBV9 15 - TGTGCCAGCAGCGTAGGGTCAGGGCTCGGAAACACCATATATTTT CASSVGSGLGNTIYF
- TRBJ2-2 TRBV4-2 18 TRBD2 TGTGCCAGCAGCGATTCTCTCCTAGCGGGAGGAGGGACCGGGGAGCTGTTTTTT CASSDSLLAGGGTGELFF
few TRBJ2-1 TRBV19 13 - TGTGCCAGTAGTATAGCAGGGGTTGGTGAGCAGTTCTTC CASSIAGVGEQFF
- TRBJ1-4 TRBV20-1 11 - TGCAGTGCTAGAGATCGGGAAAAACTGTTTTTT CSARDREKLFF
- TRBJ1-2 TRBV5-4 14 - TGTGCCAGCAGCTTGCGGGGTTGGAGCTATGGCTACACCTTC CASSLRGWSYGYTF
- TRBJ1-1 TRBV5-1 16 TRBD1 TGCGCCAGCAGGGGACAGCCGCCTTTGATGAACACTGAAGCTTTCTTT CASRGQPPLMNTEAFF
- TRBJ2-7 TRBV7-9 15 TRBD2 TGTGCCAGCAGCTTAGGACTAGCGGGAGGGTACGAGCAGTACTTC CASSLGLAGGYEQYF
- TRBJ2-1 TRBV7-9 13 - TGTGCCAGCAGCTTAGTGCTAGCGTATGAGCAGTTCTTC CASSLVLAYEQFF
- TRBJ2-5 TRBV27 16 - TGTGCCAGCAGTTTATATCCTCCAGGGTCCCAAGAGACCCAGTACTTC CASSLYPPGSQETQYF